This T cell receptor (beta chain) was sequenced during a study of CD8+ T cells in alopecia areata. Study-level background: Oral tofacitinib, 5 to 10 mg twice daily, was given in an open-label trial. Notes on the study in general: With patients, TCR sharing proved less clear than in mice, a difference possibly related to HLA. Resident alphabeta T-cell populations of normal skin are likewise subject to sequencing in scalp samples.

Extracted from the samples, RNA was reverse transcribed into cDNA to serve as the sequencing template. The method was immunoSEQ multiplex PCR; TCRdb's version includes in-frame clones alone and lacks a portion of them. The top ten clones hold 5.5% of a sample with approximately 200,000 clones, roughly 64% of them seen once. Treatment: oral pan-JAK inhibitor, 5-10 mg twice daily. The CDR3 totals 14 residues. V shed 4 bases and J 4 bases; nucleotides not matched to a gene: 5. CDR1 and CDR2 from the germline V gene are SGHRS and YFSETQ. About this clone itself: As yet, its antigen is unknown.

The chain employs TRBV5-1 and TRBJ2-5; TRBD2 matches at 9 bases. This TCR was recovered from a human donor with alopecia areata. The sample here was CD4+ T cells sorted from blood, taken at week 24, from a patient treated with tofacitinib. This CDR3 is CASSLSGSPETQYF. For the CDR3, the DNA is TGCGCCAGCAGCCTTAGCGGGAGCCCAGAGACCCAGTACTTC.